This is a list of T cell receptor beta chains from one sample in a study of cytomegalovirus exposure and HLA in healthy donors. Sequenced by immunoSEQ multiplex PCR; TCRdb stores in-frame clones only, minus some. This sample has 75,000 to 95,000 clones; more than 60% occur once, and the top ten carry 13%. The sample taken for sequencing was PBMCs. These receptors all come from a human donor in good health. CDR3s include the opening cysteine and the closing phenylalanine or tryptophan. The D gene is left open where the match is weak.

J | V | D | CDR3
TRBJ1-2 | TRBV30 | NA | CAWSVQASGYTF
TRBJ1-1 | TRBV5-6 | NA | CASSSQVTEAFF
TRBJ1-1 | TRBV7-6 | TRBD1 | CASSLAQGAKHTEAFF
TRBJ2-1 | TRBV29-1 | TRBD2 | CSAGLAAYNEQFF
TRBJ2-3 | TRBV7-9 | TRBD2 | CASSFWRGDEVTQYF
TRBJ1-1 | TRBV7-9 | NA | CASSPDRTEAFF
TRBJ1-1 | TRBV19 | TRBD1 | CASRDRNTEAFF
TRBJ2-5 | TRBV19 | TRBD2 | CASSGTSGSFETQYF
TRBJ1-2 | TRBV11-1 | TRBD1 | CASSLARGNYGYTF
TRBJ1-2 | TRBV4-1 | NA | CASSQPLSRQGGSNYGYTF
TRBJ2-5 | TRBV6-1 | TRBD2 | CASSGGAEETQYF
TRBJ2-7 | TRBV11-2 | NA | CASSSSSTGSYEQYF
TRBJ1-2 | TRBV14 | TRBD1 | CASSQDTGGYGYTF
TRBJ1-2 | TRBV29-1 | TRBD1 | CSVAGQMPYGYTF
TRBJ1-2 | TRBV6-5 | TRBD1 | CASRGQPMGYGYTF
TRBJ2-7 | TRBV5-6 | NA | CASSLSPIPHEQYF
TRBJ2-1 | TRBV4-3 | NA | CASSQDGTMANEQFF